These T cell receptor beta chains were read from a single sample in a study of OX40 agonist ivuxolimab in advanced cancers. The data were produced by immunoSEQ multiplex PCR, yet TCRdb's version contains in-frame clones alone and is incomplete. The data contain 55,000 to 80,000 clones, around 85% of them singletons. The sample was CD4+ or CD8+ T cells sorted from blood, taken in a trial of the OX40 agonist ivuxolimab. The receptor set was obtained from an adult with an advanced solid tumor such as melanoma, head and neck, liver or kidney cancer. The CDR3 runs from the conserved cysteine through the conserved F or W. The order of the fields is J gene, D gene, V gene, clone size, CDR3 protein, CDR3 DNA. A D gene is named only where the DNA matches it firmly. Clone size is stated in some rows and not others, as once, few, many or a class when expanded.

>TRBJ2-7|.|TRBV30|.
CAWSVRGKQYF
TGTGCCTGGAGTGTACGAGGGAAGCAGTACTTC
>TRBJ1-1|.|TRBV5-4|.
CASSLEGRGTEAFF
TGTGCCAGCAGCTTGGAGGGAAGAGGCACTGAAGCTTTCTTT
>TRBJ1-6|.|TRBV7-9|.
CASSWTRPENSPLHF
TGTGCCAGCAGCTGGACCCGTCCGGAAAATTCACCCCTCCACTTT
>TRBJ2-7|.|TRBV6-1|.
CASSLVYEQYF
TGTGCCAGCAGTTTGGTCTACGAGCAGTACTTC
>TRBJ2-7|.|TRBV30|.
CAWSVHGEVPYEQYF
TGTGCCTGGAGTGTACACGGGGAGGTACCCTACGAGCAGTACTTC
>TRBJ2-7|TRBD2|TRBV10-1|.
CASSPNGGAPYEQYF
TGCGCCAGCAGCCCGAACGGGGGGGCCCCCTACGAGCAGTACTTC
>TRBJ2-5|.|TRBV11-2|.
CASSLDPGVSAQYF
TGTGCCAGCAGCTTAGATCCGGGGGTGTCTGCCCAGTACTTC
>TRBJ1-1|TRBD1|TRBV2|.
CASRGDRDDTEAFF
TGTGCCAGCAGAGGAGACAGGGATGACACTGAAGCTTTCTTT
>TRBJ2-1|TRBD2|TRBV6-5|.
CASSSSGGPREQFF
TGTGCCAGCAGTTCCAGCGGGGGGCCCAGGGAGCAGTTCTTC
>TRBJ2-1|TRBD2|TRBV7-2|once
CASSLRTSPYNEQFF
TGTGCCAGCAGCTTACGGACTAGTCCCTACAATGAGCAGTTCTTC
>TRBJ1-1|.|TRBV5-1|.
CASSGQMNTEAFF
TGCGCCAGCAGCGGACAGATGAACACTGAAGCTTTCTTT
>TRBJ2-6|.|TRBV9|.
CASSVYGSGANVLTF
TGTGCCAGCAGCGTTTATGGCTCTGGGGCCAACGTCCTGACTTTC
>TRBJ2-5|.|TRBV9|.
CASSVGGAQETQYF
TGTGCCAGCAGCGTAGGTGGGGCCCAAGAGACCCAGTACTTC
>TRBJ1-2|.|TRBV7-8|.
CASSLGAGDYGYTF
TGTGCCAGCAGCCTAGGCGCAGGGGACTATGGCTACACCTTC
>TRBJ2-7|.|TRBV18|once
CASSPDGRSYEQYF
TGTGCCAGCTCACCAGACGGGCGATCCTACGAGCAGTACTTC
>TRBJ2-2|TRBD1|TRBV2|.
CASRAGTGVAGELFF
TGTGCCAGCAGAGCCGGGACAGGGGTCGCCGGGGAGCTGTTTTTT
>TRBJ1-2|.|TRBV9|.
CASSVDSLGYGYTF
TGTGCCAGCAGCGTAGACAGTCTGGGGTATGGCTACACCTTC
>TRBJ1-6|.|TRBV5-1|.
CASSLGAGRAESPLHF
TGCGCCAGCAGCTTAGGGGCTGGACGGGCTGAATCACCCCTCCACTTT
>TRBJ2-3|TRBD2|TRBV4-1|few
CASRLLAGATTDTQYF
TGCGCCAGCAGACTACTAGCGGGGGCCACCACAGATACGCAGTATTTT
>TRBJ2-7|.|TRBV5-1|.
CASSFVAGTYEQYF
TGCGCCAGCAGTTTCGTGGCAGGGACCTACGAGCAGTACTTC
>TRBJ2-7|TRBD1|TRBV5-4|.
CASSFSGQGAYEQYF
TGTGCCAGCAGCTTTTCGGGACAGGGGGCCTACGAGCAGTACTTC
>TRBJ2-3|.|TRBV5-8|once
CASSLAVAVGTDTQYF
TGTGCCAGCAGCTTGGCCGTAGCGGTCGGGACAGATACGCAGTATTTT
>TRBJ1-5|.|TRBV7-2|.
CASSLEGRLQPQHF
TGTGCCAGCAGCTTAGAGGGGCGCTTACAGCCCCAGCATTTT
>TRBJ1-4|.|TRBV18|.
CASSPRQNEKLFF
TGTGCCAGCTCACCTAGACAGAATGAAAAACTGTTTTTT
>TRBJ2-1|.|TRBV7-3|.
CASSLGGFYNEQFF
TGTGCCAGCAGCTTAGGAGGTTTTTACAATGAGCAGTTCTTC
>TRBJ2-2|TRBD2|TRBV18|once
CASSPRTSGGVTTGELFF
TGTGCCAGCTCACCACGGACTAGCGGGGGCGTAACGACCGGGGAGCTGTTTTTT
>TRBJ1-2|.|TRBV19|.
CATGPPVGGYTF
TGTGCCACGGGGCCTCCCGTCGGTGGCTACACCTTC
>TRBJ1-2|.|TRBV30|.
CAWSGGGGYTF
TGTGCCTGGAGTGGAGGGGGTGGCTACACCTTC
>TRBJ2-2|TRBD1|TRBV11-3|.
CASSRTGTGGELFF
TGTGCCAGCAGCCGGACAGGGACGGGCGGGGAGCTGTTTTTT
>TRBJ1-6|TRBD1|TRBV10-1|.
CASSEGTGGNYVLDGTYNSPLHF
TGCGCCAGCAGTGAGGGGACAGGGGGCAACTATGTTTTGGATGGAACGTATAATTCACCCCTCCACTTT
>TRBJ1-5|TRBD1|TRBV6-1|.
CASSVRDREKRLQHF
TGTGCCAGCAGTGTACGGGACAGGGAAAAAAGACTCCAGCATTTT
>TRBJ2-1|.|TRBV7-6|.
CASSLETNNYNEQFF
TGTGCCAGCAGCTTAGAGACTAACAATTACAATGAGCAGTTCTTC
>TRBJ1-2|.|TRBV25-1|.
CASKLGGDGYTF
TGTGCCAGCAAATTGGGAGGGGATGGCTACACCTTC